This T cell receptor (beta chain) stems from a study of T cells in Graves' hyperthyroidism and ophthalmopathy. CDR1 is MGHRA and CDR2 is YSYEKL in the germline V gene. This CDR3 is built from 15 residues. Trimming shortened V by 0 bases and J by 3 bases, and 12 bases separated the two germline ends. Using RNA transcripts as the source, TCR beta CDR3 regions were amplified. First-round RT-PCR targeting the TCR CDR3 was performed with the HTBI primer set. TCRdb recomputed calls from the multiplex PCR reads with MiXCR, one row per CDR3 protein. The sample includes 660,000 or so distinct CDR3 sequences, less than 25% of them seen just once.

The origin of this receptor is a man aged 25-40 years with Graves' ophthalmopathy. Sequenced: blood. The gene calls are TRBV4-1 and TRBJ2-7; D tentatively fits TRBD1 or TRBD2 (5 bases each). CDR3 sequence (DNA): TGCGCCAGCAGCCAAGAGGCGGTGAGGGGCTACGAGCAGTACTTC. It translates to CASSQEAVRGYEQYF.